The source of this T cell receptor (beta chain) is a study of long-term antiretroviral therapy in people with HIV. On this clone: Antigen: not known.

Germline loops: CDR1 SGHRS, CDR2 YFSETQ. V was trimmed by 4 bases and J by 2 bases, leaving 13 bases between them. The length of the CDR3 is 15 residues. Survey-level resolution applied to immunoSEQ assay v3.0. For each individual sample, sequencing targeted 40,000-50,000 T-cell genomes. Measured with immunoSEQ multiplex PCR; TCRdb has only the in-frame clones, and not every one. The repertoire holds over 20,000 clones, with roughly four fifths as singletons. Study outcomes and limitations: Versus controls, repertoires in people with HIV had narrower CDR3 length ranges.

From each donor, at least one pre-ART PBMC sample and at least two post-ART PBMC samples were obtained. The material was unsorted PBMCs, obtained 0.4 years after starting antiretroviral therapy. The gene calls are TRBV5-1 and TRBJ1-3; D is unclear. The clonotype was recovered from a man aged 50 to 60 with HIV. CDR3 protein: CASSPLRGTGNTIYF. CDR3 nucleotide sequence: TGCGCCAGCAGCCCCTTAAGAGGAACTGGAAACACCATATATTTT.